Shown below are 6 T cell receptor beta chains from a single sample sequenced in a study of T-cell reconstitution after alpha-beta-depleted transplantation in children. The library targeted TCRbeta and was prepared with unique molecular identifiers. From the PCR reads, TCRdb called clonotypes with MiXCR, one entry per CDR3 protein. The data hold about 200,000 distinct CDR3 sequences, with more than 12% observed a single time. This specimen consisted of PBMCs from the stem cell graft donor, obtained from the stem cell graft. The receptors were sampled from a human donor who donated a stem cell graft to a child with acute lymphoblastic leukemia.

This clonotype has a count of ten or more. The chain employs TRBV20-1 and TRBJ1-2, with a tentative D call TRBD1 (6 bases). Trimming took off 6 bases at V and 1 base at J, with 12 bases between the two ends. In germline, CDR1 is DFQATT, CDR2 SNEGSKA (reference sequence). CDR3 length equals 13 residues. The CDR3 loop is CSAWGALNYGYTF. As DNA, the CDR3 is TGCAGTGCATGGGGGGCGCTTAACTATGGCTACACCTTC.

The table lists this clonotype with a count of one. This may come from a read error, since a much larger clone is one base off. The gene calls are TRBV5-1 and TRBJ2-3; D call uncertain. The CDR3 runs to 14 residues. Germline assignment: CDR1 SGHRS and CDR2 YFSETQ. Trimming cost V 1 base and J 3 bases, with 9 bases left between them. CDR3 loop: CASSLNRQTDTQYF. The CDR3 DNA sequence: TGCGCCAGCAGCTTGAACCGGCAGACAGATACGCAGTATTTT. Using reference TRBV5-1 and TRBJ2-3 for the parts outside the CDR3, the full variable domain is KAGVTQTPRYLIKTRGQQVTLSCSPISGHRSVSWYQQTPGQGLQFLFEYFSETQRNKGNFPGRFSGRQFSNSRSEMNVSTLELGDSALYLCASSLNRQTDTQYFGPGTRLTVL.

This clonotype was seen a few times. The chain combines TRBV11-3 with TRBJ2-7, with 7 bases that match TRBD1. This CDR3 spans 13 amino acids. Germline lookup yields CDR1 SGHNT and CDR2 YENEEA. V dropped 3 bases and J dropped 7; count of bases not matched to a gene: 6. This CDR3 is CASSLARGREQYF. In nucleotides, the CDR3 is TGTGCCAGCAGCTTGGCAAGGGGGCGAGAGCAGTACTTC. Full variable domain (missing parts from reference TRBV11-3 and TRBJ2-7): EAGVVQSPRYKIIEKKQPVAFWCNPISGHNTLYWYLQNLGQGPELLIRYENEEAVDDSQLPKDRFSAERLKGVDSTLKIQPAELGDSAVYLCASSLARGREQYFGPGTRLTVT.

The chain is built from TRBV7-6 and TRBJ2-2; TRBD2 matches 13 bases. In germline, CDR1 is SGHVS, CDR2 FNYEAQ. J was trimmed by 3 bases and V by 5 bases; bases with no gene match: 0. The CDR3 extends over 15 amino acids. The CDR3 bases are TGTGCCAGCAGCGGACTAGCGGGAGACACCGGGGAGCTGTTTTTT. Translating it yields CASSGLAGDTGELFF.

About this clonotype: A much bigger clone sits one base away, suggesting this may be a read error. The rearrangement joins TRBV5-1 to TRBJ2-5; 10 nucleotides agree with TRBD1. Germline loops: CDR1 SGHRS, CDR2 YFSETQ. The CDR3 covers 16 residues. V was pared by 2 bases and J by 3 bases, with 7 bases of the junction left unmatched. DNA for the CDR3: TGCGCCAGCAGCTTTATGGCCGGGACAGGGGAAGAGACCCAGTACTTC. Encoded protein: CASSFMAGTGEETQYF.

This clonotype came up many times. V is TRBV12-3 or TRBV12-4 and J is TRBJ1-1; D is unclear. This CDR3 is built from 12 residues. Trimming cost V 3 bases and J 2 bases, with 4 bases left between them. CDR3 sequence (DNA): TGTGCCAGCAGTTTTGCTAACACTGAAGCTTTCTTT. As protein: CASSFANTEAFF.